Sequencing of this T cell receptor (beta chain) was carried out in a study of blood T cell repertoires in COVID-19. TCRdb's copy holds only in-frame clones and misses some; the assay was immunoSEQ multiplex PCR. The table includes more than 250,000 clones, approximately 82% detected once. Germline CDR1 and CDR2: DFQATT and SNEGSKA (reference sequence). The CDR3 loop spans 14 amino acids. The V and J ends lost 3 bases and 4 bases respectively, with 15 bases between them. This clonotype was sampled from a woman between 45 and 65 years old with acute or convalescent COVID-19. The sample was peripheral blood. The chain uses TRBV20-1 and TRBJ2-5, with D maybe TRBD1 (5 bases). The CDR3 coding sequence is TGCAGTGCTAGTGACGTCAGGGTGGGAGAGACCCAGTACTTC. Translated, it gives CSASDVRVGETQYF.